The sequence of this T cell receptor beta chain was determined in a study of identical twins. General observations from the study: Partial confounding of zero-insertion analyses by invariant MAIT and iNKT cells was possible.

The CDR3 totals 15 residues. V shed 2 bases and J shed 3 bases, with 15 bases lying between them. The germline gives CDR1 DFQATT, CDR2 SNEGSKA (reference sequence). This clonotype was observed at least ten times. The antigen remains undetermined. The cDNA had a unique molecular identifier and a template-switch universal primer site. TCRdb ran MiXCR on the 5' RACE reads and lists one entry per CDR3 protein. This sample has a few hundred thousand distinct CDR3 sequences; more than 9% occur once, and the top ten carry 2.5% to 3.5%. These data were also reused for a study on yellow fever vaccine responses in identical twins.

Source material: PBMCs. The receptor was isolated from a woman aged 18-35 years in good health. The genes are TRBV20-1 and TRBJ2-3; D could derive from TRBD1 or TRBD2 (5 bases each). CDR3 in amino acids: CSARIPGPQTDTQYF. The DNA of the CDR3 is TGCAGTGCTAGAATTCCGGGACCTCAAACAGATACGCAGTATTTT.